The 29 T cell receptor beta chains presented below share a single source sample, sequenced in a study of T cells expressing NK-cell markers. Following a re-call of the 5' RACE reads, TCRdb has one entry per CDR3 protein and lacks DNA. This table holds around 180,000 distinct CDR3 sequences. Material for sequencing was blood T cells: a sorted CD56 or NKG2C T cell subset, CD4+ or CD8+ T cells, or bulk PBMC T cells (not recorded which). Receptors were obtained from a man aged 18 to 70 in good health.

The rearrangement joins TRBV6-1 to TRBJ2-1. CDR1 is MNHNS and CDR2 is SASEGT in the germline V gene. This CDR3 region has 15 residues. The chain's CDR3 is CASSESGSPYNEQFF.

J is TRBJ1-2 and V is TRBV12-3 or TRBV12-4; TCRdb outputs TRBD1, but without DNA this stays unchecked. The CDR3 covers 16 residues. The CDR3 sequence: CASSRIGTAYDYGYTF.

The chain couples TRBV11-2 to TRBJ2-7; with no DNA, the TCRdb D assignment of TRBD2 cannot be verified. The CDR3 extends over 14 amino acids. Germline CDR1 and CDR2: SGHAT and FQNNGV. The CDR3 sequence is CASSSGLGAYEQYF.

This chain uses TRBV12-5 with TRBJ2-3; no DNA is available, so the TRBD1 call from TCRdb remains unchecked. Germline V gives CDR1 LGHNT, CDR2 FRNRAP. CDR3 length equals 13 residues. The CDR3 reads CASGWGGQATQYF.

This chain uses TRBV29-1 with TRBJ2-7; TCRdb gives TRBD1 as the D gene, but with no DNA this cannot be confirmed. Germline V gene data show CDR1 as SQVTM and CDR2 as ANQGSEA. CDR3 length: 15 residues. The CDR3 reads CSVKNGTVRSYEQYF.

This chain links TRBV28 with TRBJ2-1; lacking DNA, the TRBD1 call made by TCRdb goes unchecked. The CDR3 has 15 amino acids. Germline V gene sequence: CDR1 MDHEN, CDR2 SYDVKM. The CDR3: CASSVLPGGYNEQFF.

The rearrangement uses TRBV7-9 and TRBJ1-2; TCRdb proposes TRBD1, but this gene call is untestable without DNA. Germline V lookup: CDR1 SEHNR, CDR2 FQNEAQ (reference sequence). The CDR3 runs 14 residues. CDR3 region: CASNSPTPGEGYTF.

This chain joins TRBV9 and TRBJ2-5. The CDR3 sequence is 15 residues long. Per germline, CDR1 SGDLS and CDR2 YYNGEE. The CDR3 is CASSISGIHQETQYF.

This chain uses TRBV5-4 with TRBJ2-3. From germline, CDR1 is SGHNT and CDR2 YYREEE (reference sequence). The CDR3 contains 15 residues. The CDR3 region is CASSLDGVGPDTQYF. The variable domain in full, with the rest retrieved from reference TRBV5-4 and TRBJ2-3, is ETGVTQSPTHLIKTRGQQVTLRCSSQSGHNTVSWYQQALGQGPQFIFQYYREEENGRGNFPPRFSGLQFPNYSSELNVNALELDDSALYLCASSLDGVGPDTQYFGPGTRLTVL.

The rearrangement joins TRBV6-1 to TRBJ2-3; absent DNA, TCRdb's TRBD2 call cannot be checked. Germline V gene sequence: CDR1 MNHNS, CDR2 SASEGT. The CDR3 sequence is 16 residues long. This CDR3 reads CASSPSGDPSTDTQYF.

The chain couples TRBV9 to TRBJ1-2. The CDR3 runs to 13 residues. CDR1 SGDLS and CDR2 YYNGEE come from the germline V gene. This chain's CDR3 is CASSVFQNYGYTF.

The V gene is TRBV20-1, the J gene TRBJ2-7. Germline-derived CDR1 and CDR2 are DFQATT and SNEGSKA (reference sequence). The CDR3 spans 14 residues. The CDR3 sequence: CSASHLGTTYEQYF.

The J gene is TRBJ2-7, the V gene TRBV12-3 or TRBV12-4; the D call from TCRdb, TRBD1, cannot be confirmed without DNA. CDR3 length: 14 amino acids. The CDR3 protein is CASSSEQGLGEQYF.

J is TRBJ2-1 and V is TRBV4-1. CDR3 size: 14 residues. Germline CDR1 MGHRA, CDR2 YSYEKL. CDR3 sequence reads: CASSQGKGKSEQFF.

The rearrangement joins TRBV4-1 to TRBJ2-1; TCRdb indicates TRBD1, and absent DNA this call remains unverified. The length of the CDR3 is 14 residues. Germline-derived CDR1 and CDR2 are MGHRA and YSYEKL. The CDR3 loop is CASSQAAQGNEQFF.

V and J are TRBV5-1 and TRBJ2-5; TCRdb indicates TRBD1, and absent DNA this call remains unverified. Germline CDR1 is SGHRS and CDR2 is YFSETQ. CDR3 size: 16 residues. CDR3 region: CASSFGQGLRGETQYF.

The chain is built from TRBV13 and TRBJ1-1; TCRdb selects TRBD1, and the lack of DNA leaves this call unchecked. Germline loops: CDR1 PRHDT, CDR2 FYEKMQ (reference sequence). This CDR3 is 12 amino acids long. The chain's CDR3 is CASSYGAGGRFF.

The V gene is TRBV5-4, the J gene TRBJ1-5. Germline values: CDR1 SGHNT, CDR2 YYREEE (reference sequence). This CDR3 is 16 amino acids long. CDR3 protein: CASSPGRDCSNQPQHF.

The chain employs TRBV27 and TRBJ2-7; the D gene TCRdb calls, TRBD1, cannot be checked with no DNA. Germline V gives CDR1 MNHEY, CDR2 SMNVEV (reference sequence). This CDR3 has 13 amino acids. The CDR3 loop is CASSQGSKREQYF.

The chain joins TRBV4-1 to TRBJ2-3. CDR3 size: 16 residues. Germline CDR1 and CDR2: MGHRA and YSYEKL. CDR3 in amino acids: CASSPRTLASTDTQYF.

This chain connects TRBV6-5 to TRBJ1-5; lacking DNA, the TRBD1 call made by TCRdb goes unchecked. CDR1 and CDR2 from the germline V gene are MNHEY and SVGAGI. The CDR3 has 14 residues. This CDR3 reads CASSYSGGNQPQHF.

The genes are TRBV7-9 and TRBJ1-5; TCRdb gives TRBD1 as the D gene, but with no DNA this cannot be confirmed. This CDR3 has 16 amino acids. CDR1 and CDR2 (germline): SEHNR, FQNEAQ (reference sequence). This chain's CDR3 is CASSGVGRDTNQPQHF.

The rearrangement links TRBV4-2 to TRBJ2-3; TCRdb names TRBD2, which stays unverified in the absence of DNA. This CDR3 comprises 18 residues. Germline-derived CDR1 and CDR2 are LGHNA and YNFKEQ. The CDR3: CASSQGMMGLADTDTQYF.

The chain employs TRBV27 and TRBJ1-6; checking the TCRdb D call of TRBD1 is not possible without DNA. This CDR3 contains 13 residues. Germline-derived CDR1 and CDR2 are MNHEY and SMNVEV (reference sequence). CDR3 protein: CASRTGEASPLHF.

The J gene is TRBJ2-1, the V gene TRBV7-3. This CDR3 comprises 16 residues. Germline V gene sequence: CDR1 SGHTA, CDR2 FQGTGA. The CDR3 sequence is CASSLTFLGSYNEQFF.

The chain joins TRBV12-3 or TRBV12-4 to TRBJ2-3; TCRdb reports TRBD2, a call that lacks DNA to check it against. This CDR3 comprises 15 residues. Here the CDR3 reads CASRGLADSTDTQYF.

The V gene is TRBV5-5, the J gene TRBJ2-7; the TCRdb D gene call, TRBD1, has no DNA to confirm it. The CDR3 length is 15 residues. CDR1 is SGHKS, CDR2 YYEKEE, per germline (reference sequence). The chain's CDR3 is CASSPFPGGPYEQYF.

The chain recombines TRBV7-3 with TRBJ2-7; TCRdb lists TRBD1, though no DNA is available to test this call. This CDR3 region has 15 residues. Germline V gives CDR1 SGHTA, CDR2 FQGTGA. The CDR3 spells CASSLNPGRGNEQYF.

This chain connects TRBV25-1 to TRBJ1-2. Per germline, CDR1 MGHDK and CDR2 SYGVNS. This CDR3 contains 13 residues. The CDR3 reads CASSAGTAYGYTF.